This TCR beta chain came from a study of T-cell reconstitution after alpha-beta-depleted transplantation in children. TCRbeta library preparation incorporated unique molecular identifiers. One entry per CDR3 protein, called by TCRdb with MiXCR from the PCR reads. This sample has 800,000 to 1,000,000 distinct CDR3 sequences; roughly 31% occur once, and the top ten carry roughly 31%. The CDR3 is made up of 12 amino acids. With 2 bases clipped from V and 10 bases from J, the junction kept 4 bases outside the gene matches. Germline lookup yields CDR1 LGHDT and CDR2 YNNKEL (reference sequence). The TCR sequence derives from a boy in the first two years of life who had a stem cell transplant for SCID, so the T cells may come from the graft donor. The rearrangement links TRBV3-1 to TRBJ2-7; TRBD1 agrees at 8 bases. Material: PBMCs, mostly from graft donor cells, obtained 360 days after TCRalphabeta/CD19-depleted stem cell transplant. For the CDR3, the DNA is TGTGCCAGCAGCCAACGAGACAGGGGACAGTACTTC. This gives the protein CASSQRDRGQYF.